The clone carrying this T cell receptor (beta chain) occurred once. Its matching antigen is unknown. The entry originates in a study of a mutant IDH1 vaccine in newly diagnosed glioma. TCRdb's copy holds only in-frame clones and misses some; the assay was immunoSEQ multiplex PCR. The sample holds roughly 120,000 clones, around 77% seen once. Specified time point: week 11, during vaccination. A 20-mer mutant IDH1 peptide at 300 ug was injected subcutaneously with topical imiquimod. The V and J ends lost 0 bases and 0 bases respectively, with 12 bases between them. This CDR3 contains 16 residues. CDR1 and CDR2 from the germline V gene are SGHKS and YYEKEE (reference sequence).

Sample: PBMCs, taken from a glioma patient whose treatment included an IDH1 peptide vaccine. The TCR comes from a middle-aged man with glioma. The V call is TRBV5-5, the J call TRBJ1-2, with unresolved D. Here the CDR3 DNA reads TGTGCCAGCAGCTTGGGGTCAGTGATATCTAACTATGGCTACACCTTC. It codes for CASSLGSVISNYGYTF.